The 7 T cell receptor beta chains below were found in one sample sequenced in a study of blood T cell repertoires in COVID-19. Here immunoSEQ multiplex PCR was the method, and the copy in TCRdb shows in-frame clones only, minus some. Of 220,000 or so clones listed, 70% to 85% are singletons. The sample was PBMCs or T cells enriched from blood (not recorded which). Receptor source: a woman in her sixties who had recovered from COVID-19.

V and J are TRBV10-3 and TRBJ2-7, with TRBD1 identical over 8 bases. Germline trimming cut 4 bases from V and 5 bases from J; bases unmatched to any gene: 13. The CDR3 runs to 16 residues. Germline V gene sequence: CDR1 ENHRY, CDR2 SYGVKD. CDR3 nucleotides: TGTGCCATCAGTGGGGAATTGACAGGGGTAGGCGACGAGCAGTACTTC. It translates to CAISGELTGVGDEQYF.

The CDR3 coding sequence is TGCGCCAGCAGCTATGGAGGGACAGATACGCAGTATTTT. As protein: CASSYGGTDTQYF. V usage is TRBV5-1 and J usage is TRBJ2-3, with D possibly being TRBD2 (6 bases). The CDR3 covers 13 residues. Trimming took off 3 bases at V and 3 bases at J, with 8 bases between the two ends. The V gene's germline CDR1 is SGHRS and CDR2 YFSETQ.

V gene TRBV11-3 combines with J gene TRBJ1-1; TRBD1 might be the D (5 bases). Per the germline V gene, CDR1 is SGHNT and CDR2 is YENEEA. The ends were cut back, 7 bases at V and 0 bases at J, with 12 bases in the middle. The CDR3 consists of 14 residues. DNA for the CDR3: TGTGCCAGCAACTTGGGACTTTTGAACACTGAAGCTTTCTTT. Translation: CASNLGLLNTEAFF.

This clone occurred once. The chain joins TRBV6-2 or TRBV6-3 to TRBJ2-7; 11 bases agree with TRBD1. Germline V gene data show CDR1 as MNHEY and CDR2 as SVGEGT. With 6 bases clipped from V and 4 bases from J, the junction kept 8 bases outside the gene matches. The CDR3 totals 15 residues. CDR3 sequence: CASSRLGQGAYEQYF. The CDR3, as DNA: TGTGCCAGCAGCCGCCTAGGACAGGGGGCTTACGAGCAGTACTTC.

This clone occurred once. The V and J genes are TRBV2 and TRBJ1-1, with 7 bases fitting TRBD1. CDR3 length: 17 amino acids. The germline V gene encodes CDR1 SNHLY and CDR2 FYNNEI. The ends lost 6 bases at V and 0 bases at J; junction bases unmatched: 13. CDR3 amino acids: CASSGDRKNGMNTEAFF. The DNA for the CDR3 is TGTGCCAGCAGCGGGGACAGAAAAAACGGAATGAACACTGAAGCTTTCTTT.

V is TRBV3-1 (or the pseudogene TRBV3-2) and J is TRBJ2-1; 9 bases fit TRBD1. Losses at the gene ends were 1 base for V and 5 bases for J; bases not matched to a gene: 0. The CDR3 extends over 14 amino acids. Germline assignment: CDR1 LGHDT and CDR2 YNNKEL (reference sequence). CDR3 sequence (DNA): TGTGCCAGCAGCCAAGGACAGGGGGACAATGAGCAGTTCTTC. It yields the protein CASSQGQGDNEQFF.

This sequence joins TRBV6-5 and TRBJ2-3, with a tentative D call TRBD2 (6 bases). CDR1 is MNHEY and CDR2 is SVGAGI in the germline V gene. Trimming removed 2 bases at V and 0 bases at J, with 12 bases between. The CDR3 is 16 amino acids. This CDR3 reads CASSYGSLASTDTQYF. The CDR3 bases are TGTGCCAGCAGTTACGGTTCGCTAGCGAGCACAGATACGCAGTATTTT.